This TCR beta chain was observed in a study of shared clonotypes between healthy human individuals. Method: immunoSEQ multiplex PCR; TCRdb's copy keeps in-frame clones and lacks some. The sample has some 1 million clones; around 76% are singletons. Germline V CDR1 and CDR2: GTSNPN, SVGIG (reference sequence). This CDR3 has 13 amino acids. Trimming stripped 2 bases from V and 2 bases from J, with 7 bases between. A few counts support this clone. Source material: memory CD4+ T cells sorted from blood. Subset: CD45RA-negative fraction. The sequence was obtained from a man between 18 and 29 years old in good health. V and J are TRBV30 and TRBJ1-5; D is uncertain. The DNA for the CDR3 is TGTGCCTGGAGTTTCGATGGCAATCAGCCCCAGCATTTT. Its translation: CAWSFDGNQPQHF.